The TCR beta chain under discussion was sequenced for a study of control samples from healthy donors and cancer patients. This clone has only one observation. Trimming removed 2 bases from V and 7 bases from J, with 3 bases in between. CDR3 length equals 11 residues. Looked up from germline, CDR1 is SGHRS and CDR2 is YFSETQ. The table came from immunoSEQ multiplex PCR; TCRdb's copy has only in-frame clones and leaves some out. The sample lists 100,000 to 150,000 clones, more than 70% occurring once. The sample consisted of blood. The chain couples TRBV5-1 to TRBJ1-4; unclear D gene. The origin of this receptor is a man in his 60s in good health. The CDR3 protein is CASSLGEKLFF. CDR3 sequence (DNA): TGCGCCAGCAGCTTAGGTGAAAAACTGTTTTTT.